One T cell receptor beta chain is described in this entry. Germline lookup yields CDR1 SQVTM and CDR2 ANQGSEA. With 7 bases clipped from V and 3 bases from J, the junction kept 5 bases outside the gene matches. CDR3 size: 12 residues. The authors' processing: Researchers report that nucleated cell counts were estimated from reference gene primer amplification. Profiled with immunoSEQ multiplex PCR; TCRdb holds only in-frame clones, not every one. The D gene and trimming were derived from the DNA, and the V and J assignments and clone size from that table. Counted here are roughly 230,000 clones, around 90% occurring once; the ten biggest clones make up around 0.7%. This sample stems from a study of blood T cell repertoires in COVID-19.

The rearrangement uses TRBV29-1 and TRBJ2-5, with 7 bases lining up with TRBD1. Specimen: peripheral blood. The source is a human donor in a cohort sampled during active COVID-19. CDR3 nucleotide sequence: TGCAGCGCCCGGGACAGTAAAGAGACCCAGTACTTC. This encodes CSARDSKETQYF.